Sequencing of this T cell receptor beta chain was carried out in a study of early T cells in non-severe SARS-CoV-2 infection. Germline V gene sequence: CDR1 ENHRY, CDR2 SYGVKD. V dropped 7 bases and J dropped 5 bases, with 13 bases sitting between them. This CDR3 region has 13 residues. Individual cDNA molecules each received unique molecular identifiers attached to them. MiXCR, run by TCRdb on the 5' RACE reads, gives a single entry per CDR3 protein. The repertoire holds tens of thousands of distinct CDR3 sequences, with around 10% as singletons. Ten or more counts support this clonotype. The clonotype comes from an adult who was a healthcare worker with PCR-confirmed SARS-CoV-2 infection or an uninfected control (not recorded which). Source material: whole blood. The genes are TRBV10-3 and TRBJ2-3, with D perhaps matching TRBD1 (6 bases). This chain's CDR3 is CAITPRTEDTQYF. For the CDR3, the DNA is TGTGCCATCACTCCGAGGACAGAAGATACGCAGTATTTT.